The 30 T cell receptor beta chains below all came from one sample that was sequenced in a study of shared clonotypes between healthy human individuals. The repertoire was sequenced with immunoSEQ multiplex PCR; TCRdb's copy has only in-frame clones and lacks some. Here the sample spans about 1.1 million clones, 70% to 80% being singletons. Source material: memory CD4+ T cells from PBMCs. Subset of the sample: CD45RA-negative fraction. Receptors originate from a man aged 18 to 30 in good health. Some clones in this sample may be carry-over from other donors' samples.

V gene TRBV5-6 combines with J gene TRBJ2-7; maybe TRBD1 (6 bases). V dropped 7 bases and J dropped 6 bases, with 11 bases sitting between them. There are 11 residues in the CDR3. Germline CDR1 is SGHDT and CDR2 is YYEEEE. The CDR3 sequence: CASDRGGEQYF. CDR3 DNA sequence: TGTGCCAGCGATAGAGGGGGCGAGCAGTACTTC. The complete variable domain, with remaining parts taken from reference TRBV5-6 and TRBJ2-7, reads DAGVTQSPTHLIKTRGQQVTLRCSPKSGHDTVSWYQQALGQGPQFIFQYYEEEERQRGNFPDRFSGHQFPNYSSELNVNALLLGDSALYLCASDRGGEQYFGPGTRLTVT.

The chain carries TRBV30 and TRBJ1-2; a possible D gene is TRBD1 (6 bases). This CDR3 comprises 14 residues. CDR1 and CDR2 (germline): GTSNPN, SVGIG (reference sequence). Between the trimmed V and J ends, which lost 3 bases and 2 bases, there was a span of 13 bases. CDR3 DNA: TGTGCCTGGAGACCCCCTGGACAGAACTATGGCTACACCTTC. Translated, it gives CAWRPPGQNYGYTF.

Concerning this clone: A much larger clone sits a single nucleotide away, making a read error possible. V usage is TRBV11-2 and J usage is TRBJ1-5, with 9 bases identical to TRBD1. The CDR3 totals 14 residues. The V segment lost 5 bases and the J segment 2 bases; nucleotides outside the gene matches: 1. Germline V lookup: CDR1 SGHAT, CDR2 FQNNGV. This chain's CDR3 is CASSRTGGNQPQHF. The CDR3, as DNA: TGTGCCAGCAGCCGGACAGGGGGCAATCAGCCCCAGCATTTT.

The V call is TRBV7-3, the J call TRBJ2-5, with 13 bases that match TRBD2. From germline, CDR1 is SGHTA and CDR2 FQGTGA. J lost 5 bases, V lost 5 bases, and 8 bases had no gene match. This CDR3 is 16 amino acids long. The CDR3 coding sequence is TGTGCCAGCAGCCGAGGACTAGCGGGAGAGGCGGAGACCCAGTACTTC. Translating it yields CASSRGLAGEAETQYF.

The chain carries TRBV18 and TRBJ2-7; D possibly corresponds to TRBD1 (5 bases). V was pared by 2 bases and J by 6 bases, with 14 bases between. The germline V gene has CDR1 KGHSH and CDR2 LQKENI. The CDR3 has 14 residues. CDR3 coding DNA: TGTGCCAGCTCACCAGTCCGCAGGGAAACCGAGCAGTACTTC. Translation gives CASSPVRRETEQYF.

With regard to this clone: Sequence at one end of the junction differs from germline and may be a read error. The CDR3 DNA follows: TGTGCCAGCAATTTAGCGGGTAGCACAGATACGCAGTATTTT. This encodes CASNLAGSTDTQYF. The gene calls are TRBV28 and TRBJ2-3; 7 bases align to TRBD2. The germline CDR1 and CDR2 sequences are MDHEN and SYDVKM. The CDR3 is 14 residues long.

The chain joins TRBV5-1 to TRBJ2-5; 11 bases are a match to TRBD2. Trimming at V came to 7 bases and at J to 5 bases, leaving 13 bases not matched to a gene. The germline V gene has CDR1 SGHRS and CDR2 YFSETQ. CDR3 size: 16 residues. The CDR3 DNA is TGCGCCAGCTTTGGTTCTTCGCTAGCGGGAGGTGAGACCCAGTACTTC. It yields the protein CASFGSSLAGGETQYF.

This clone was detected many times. This CDR3 reads CASSPGTVAFGYTF. For the CDR3, the DNA is TGTGCCAGCAGTCCCGGGACAGTCGCTTTTGGCTACACCTTC. This sequence joins TRBV6-6 and TRBJ1-2; TRBD1 agrees at 7 bases. This CDR3 region has 14 residues. V lost 5 bases and J lost 7; bases outside the gene matches: 10. Per the germline V gene, CDR1 is MNHNY and CDR2 is SVGAGI (reference sequence).

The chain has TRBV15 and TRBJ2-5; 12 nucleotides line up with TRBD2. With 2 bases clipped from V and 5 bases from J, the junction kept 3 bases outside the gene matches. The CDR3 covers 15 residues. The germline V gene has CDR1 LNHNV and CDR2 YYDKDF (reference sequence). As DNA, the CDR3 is TGTGCCACCAGCAGACGACTAGCGGGAGAGGAGACCCAGTACTTC. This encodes CATSRRLAGEETQYF.

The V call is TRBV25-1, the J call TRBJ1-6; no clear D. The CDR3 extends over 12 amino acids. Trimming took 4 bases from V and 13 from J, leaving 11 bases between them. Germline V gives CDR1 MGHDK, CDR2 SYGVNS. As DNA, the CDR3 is TGTGCCAGCAGTGTAGGACCGAACCCCCTCCACTTT. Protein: CASSVGPNPLHF.

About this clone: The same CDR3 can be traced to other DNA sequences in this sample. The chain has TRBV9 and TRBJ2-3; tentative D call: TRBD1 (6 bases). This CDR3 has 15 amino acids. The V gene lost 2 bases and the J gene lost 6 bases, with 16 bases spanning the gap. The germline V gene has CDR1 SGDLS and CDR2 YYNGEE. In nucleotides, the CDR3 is TGTGCCAGCAGCGTCGTTGGTCAGGGGACGGATACGCAGTATTTT. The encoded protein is CASSVVGQGTDTQYF. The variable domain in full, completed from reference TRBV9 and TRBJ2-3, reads DSGVTQTPKHLITATGQRVTLRCSPRSGDLSVYWYQQSLDQGLQFLIQYYNGEERAKGNILERFSAQQFPDLHSELNLSSLELGDSALYFCASSVVGQGTDTQYFGPGTRLTVL.

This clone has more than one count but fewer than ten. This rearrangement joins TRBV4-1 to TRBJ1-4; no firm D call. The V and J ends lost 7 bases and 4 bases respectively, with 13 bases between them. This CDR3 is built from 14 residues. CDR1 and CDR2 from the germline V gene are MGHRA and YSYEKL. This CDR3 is CASTPDGINEKLFF. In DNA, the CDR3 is TGCGCCAGCACCCCTGACGGTATTAATGAAAAACTGTTTTTT.

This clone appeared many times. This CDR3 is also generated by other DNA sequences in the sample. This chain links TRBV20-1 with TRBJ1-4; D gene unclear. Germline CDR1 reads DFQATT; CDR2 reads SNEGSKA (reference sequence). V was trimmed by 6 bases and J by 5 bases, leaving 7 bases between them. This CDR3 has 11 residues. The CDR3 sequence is CSAPRNEKLFF. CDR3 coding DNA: TGCAGTGCCCCCCGGAATGAAAAACTGTTTTTT.

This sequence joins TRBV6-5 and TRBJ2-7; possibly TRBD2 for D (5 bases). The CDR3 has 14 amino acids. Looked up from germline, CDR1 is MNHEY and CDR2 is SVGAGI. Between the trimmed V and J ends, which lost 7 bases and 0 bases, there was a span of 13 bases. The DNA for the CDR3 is TGTGCCAGCACCGAACCCAGCGGCTCCTACGAGCAGTACTTC. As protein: CASTEPSGSYEQYF.

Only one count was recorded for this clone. The CDR3 DNA reads as TGTGCCAGCAGCGTAGTAGGCGGCCTGTCCGGGGAGCTGTTTTTT. It encodes CASSVVGGLSGELFF. The rearrangement uses TRBV9 and TRBJ2-2; D not certain. Trimming cost V 0 bases and J 6 bases, with 12 bases left between them. Germline CDR1 SGDLS, CDR2 YYNGEE. This CDR3 region has 15 residues. Full variable domain (rest looked up from reference TRBV9 and TRBJ2-2): DSGVTQTPKHLITATGQRVTLRCSPRSGDLSVYWYQQSLDQGLQFLIQYYNGEERAKGNILERFSAQQFPDLHSELNLSSLELGDSALYFCASSVVGGLSGELFFGEGSRLTVL.

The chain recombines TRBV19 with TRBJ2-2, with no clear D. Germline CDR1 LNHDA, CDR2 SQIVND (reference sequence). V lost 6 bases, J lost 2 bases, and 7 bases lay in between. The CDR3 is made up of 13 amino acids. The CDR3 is CASSRINTGELFF. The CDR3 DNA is TGTGCCAGTAGCAGGATTAACACCGGGGAGCTGTTTTTT.

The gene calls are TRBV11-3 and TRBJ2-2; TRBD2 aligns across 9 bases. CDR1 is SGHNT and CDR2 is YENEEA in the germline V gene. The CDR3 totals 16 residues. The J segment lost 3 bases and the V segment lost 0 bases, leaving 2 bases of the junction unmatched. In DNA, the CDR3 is TGTGCCAGCAGCTTAGACGGACTAGCGCACACCGGGGAGCTGTTTTTT. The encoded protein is CASSLDGLAHTGELFF.

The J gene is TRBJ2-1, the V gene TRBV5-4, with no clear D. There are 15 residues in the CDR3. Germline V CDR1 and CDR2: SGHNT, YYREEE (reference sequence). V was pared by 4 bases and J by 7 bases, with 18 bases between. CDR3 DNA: TGTGCCAGCAGCCTTAGCCCCTCCAGTGGGAATGAGCAGTTCTTC. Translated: CASSLSPSSGNEQFF.

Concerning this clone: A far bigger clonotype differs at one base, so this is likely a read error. The CDR3 loop is CASSLKSDTQYF. The DNA for the CDR3 is TGCGCCAGCAGCTTGAAGTCAGATACGCAGTATTTT. The gene calls are TRBV5-1 and TRBJ2-3, with D uncertain. The CDR3 runs 12 residues. Trimming left V 1 base short and J 4 bases short, with 4 bases between. Germline V gene data show CDR1 as SGHRS and CDR2 as YFSETQ.

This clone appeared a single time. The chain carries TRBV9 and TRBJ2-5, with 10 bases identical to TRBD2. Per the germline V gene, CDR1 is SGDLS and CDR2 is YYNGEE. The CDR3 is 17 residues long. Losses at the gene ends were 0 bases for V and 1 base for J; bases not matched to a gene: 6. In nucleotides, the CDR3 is TGTGCCAGCAGCGTAGGAACTAGCGGGGTAACCCAAGAGACCCAGTACTTC. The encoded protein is CASSVGTSGVTQETQYF.

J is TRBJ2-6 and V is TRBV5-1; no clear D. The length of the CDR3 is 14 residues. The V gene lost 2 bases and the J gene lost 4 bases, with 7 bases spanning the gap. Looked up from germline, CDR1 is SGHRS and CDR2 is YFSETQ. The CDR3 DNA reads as TGCGCCAGCAGCTTATCGACAGGGGCCAACGTCCTGACTTTC. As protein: CASSLSTGANVLTF.

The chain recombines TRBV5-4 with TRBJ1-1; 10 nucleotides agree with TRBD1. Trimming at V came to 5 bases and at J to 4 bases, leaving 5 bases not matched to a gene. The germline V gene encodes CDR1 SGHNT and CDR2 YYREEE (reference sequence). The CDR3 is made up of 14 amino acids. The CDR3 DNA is TGTGCCAGCAGACTCCGGGACAGGGGCACTGAAGCTTTCTTT. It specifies CASRLRDRGTEAFF.

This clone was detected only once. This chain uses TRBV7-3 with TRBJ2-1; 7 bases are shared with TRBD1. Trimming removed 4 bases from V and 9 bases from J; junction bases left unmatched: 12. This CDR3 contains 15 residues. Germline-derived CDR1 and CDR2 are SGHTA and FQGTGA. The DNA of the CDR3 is TGTGCCAGCAGCTCCCCTACAGGGGCAGGGGGTGAGCAGTTCTTC. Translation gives CASSSPTGAGGEQFF.

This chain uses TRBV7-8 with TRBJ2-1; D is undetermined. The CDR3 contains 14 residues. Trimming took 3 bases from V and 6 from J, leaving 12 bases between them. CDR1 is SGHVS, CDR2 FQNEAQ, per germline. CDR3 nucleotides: TGTGCCAGCAGCTTTAGGCCCGACATCAATGAGCAGTTCTTC. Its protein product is CASSFRPDINEQFF.

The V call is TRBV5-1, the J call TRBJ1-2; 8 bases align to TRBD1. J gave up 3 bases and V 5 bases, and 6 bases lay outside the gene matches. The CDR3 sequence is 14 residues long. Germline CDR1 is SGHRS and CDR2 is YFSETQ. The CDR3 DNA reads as TGCGCCAGCAGTTCAGGGGGCGCGGACTATGGCTACACCTTC. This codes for CASSSGGADYGYTF.

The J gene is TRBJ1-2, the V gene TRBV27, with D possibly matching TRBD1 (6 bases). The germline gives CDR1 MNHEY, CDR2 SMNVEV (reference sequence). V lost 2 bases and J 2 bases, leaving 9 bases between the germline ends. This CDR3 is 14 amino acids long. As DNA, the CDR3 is TGTGCCAGCAGTTTACAGGGGAGGAACTATGGCTACACCTTC. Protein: CASSLQGRNYGYTF.

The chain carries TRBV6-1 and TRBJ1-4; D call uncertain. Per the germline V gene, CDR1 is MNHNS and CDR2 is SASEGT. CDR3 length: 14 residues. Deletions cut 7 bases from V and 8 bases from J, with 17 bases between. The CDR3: CASTKDGDQEKLFF. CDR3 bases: TGTGCCAGCACCAAAGACGGCGATCAGGAAAAACTGTTTTTT.

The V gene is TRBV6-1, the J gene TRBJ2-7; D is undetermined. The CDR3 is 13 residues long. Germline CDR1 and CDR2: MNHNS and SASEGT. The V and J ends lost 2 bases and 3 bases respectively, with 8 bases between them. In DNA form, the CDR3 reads TGTGCCAGCAGTGAACCCGCTTTCTACGAGCAGTACTTC. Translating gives CASSEPAFYEQYF.

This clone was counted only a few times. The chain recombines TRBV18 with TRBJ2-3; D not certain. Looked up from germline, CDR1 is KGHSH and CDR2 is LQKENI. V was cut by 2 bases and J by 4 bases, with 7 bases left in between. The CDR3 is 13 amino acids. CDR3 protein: CASSPLGSDTQYF. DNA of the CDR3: TGTGCCAGCTCACCATTAGGGTCAGATACGCAGTATTTT.

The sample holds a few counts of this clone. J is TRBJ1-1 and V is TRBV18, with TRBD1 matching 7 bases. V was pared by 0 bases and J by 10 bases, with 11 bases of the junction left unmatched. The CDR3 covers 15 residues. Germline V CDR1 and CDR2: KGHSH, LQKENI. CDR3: CASSPPTTGEVGAFF. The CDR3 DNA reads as TGTGCCAGCTCACCACCGACAACAGGGGAAGTGGGAGCTTTCTTT.